The sequence of this T cell receptor (beta chain) was determined in a study of cytomegalovirus exposure and HLA in healthy donors (TCRdb year 2017). Study-level background: According to a later analysis, one platform produced both the 120 validation repertoires and the 670 or so repertoires of the first cohort. The study aimed to test whether signatures of past pathogen exposure could be identified by cataloging public T cell receptors. Along with the 666-subject first cohort, a separate validation cohort of over 90 different subjects was used. High-throughput TCR immunosequencing, statistical association of individual TCRs with disease status, and machine learning were combined to predict cytomegalovirus infection status.

Notes on this clone: Its antigen is unknown. No per-base quality is available; no much larger clone lies one base away.

Unmatched junction bases come to 5, with V trimmed by 6 bases and J by 2 bases. The CDR3 sequence holds 14 residues, the cysteine and phenylalanine included. Left in the record is the CDR3 DNA by itself, 42 bases read in frame from the first base. As encoded in the germline V gene (reference sequence), CDR1 is MNHNY while CDR2 is SVGAGI. Library generation was performed with the immunoSEQ multiplex PCR assay. The authors' analysis ran thus. A statistical classification framework was built to diagnose cytomegalovirus status from the catalog of TCR beta chain sequences. TCRdb provides this immuneACCESS table in a form limited to in-frame rearrangements. Some clones are lacking; in checked studies, under half of them reflect an unresolved V gene, and why the rest are absent is not known. V, J and clone size are taken as reported in that table, and D and trimming were inferred from the DNA itself. The sample yields approximately 100,000 clones; roughly 92% were counted once. The ten biggest clones cover 1% to 1.4% of the sample.

The donors belonged to the validation cohort of around 120 subjects, which was separate from the roughly 670-subject first cohort. The paper as a whole reports these results and caveats: It was suggested by the authors that the approach could potentially be generalized to other disease states and immunological phenotypes. In vitro tests confirmed that three of the cytomegalovirus-associated TCR beta chains recognize cytomegalovirus antigens. Of the cluster scores, roughly 95% were above 0 in a later analysis, which found that TCRs clustered in the first cohort also tended to co-occur in the approximately 110 validation repertoires. Cytomegalovirus status was reported to be diagnosed by the classifier with high specificity and sensitivity in both the original and validation cohorts. The study listed 150 to 200 TCR beta chains as associated with cytomegalovirus. A later analysis had no HLA typing for the validation cohort, so co-occurrence there was scored across all 110 or so repertoires. While some public TCRs were present in many individuals, most TCR sequences turned up only very rarely across donors.

The rearranged segments are TRBV6-6 and TRBJ2-7; 9 bases in the junction line up with TRBD1. This clonotype was obtained from a woman aged 25 to 39 in good health and CMV-seropositive. What was sequenced was PBMCs. CDR3 loop: CASSPDRGPYEQYF. The DNA reads TGTGCCAGCAGCCCGGACAGGGGACCCTACGAGCAGTACTTC.